This T cell receptor beta chain was captured by sequencing in a study of OX40 agonist ivuxolimab in advanced cancers. Study overall: Patient treatment consisted of intravenous ivuxolimab administration every 2 weeks at 0.01 to 10 mg/kg.

Overall study results and limits: Expanded peripheral T-cell antigen specificity went undetermined. Patients with a partial response at 0.1-3.0 mg/kg had among the lowest clonal expansion.

As to this clone: The antigen is undetermined.

The data were produced by immunoSEQ multiplex PCR, yet TCRdb's version contains in-frame clones alone and is incomplete. The repertoire includes about 62,000 clones, roughly four fifths of them detected once, and around 1% sits in the top ten. The receptor's source is an adult with an advanced solid tumor such as melanoma, head and neck, liver or kidney cancer. The specimen comprised CD4+ or CD8+ T cells sorted from blood, sampled in a trial of the OX40 agonist ivuxolimab.

The CDR3 spells CASSLATVMNTEAFF. The CDR3 DNA is TGTGCCAGCAGCTTAGCAACAGTCATGAACACTGAAGCTTTCTTT. The chain is built from TRBV7-2 and TRBJ1-1; D not certain. The V and J ends lost 0 bases and 0 bases respectively, with 8 bases between them. Germline CDR1 and CDR2: SGHTA and FQGNSA. CDR3 size: 15 residues.